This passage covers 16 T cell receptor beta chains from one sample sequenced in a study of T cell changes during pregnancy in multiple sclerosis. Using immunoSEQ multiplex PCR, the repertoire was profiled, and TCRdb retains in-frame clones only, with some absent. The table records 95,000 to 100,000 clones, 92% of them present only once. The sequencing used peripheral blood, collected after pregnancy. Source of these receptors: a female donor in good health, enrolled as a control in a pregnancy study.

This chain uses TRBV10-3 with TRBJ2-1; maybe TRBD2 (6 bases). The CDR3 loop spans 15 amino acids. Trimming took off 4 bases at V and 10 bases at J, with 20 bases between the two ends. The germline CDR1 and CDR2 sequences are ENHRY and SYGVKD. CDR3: CAISASKGTPGEQFF. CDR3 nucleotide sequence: TGTGCCATCAGTGCCTCTAAAGGGACTCCAGGAGAGCAGTTCTTC.

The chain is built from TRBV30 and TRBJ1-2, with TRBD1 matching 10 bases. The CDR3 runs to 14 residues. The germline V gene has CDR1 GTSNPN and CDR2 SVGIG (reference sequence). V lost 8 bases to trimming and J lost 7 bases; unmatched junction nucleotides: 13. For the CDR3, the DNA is TGTGCCGGGACAGGGGCTCGACGGGGTCGTGGCTACACCTTC. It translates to CAGTGARRGRGYTF. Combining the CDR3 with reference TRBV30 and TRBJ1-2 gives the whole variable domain SQTIHQWPATLVQPVGSPLSLECTVEGTSNPNLYWYRQAAGRGLQLLFYSVGIGQISSEVPQNLSASRPQDRQFILSSKKLLLSDSGFYLCAGTGARRGRGYTFGSGTRLTVV.

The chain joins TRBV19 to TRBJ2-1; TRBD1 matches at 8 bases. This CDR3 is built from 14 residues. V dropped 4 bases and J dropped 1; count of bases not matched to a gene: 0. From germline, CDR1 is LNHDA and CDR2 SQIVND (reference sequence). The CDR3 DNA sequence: TGTGCCAGTAGTAACAGGGGGTCCTACAATGAGCAGTTCTTC. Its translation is CASSNRGSYNEQFF.

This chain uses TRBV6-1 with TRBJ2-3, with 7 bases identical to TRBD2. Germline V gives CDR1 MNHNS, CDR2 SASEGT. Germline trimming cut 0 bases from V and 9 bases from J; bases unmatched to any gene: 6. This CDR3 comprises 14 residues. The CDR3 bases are TGTGCCAGCAGTGAAGCTTCCTTGCGGGGGACGCAGTATTTT. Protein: CASSEASLRGTQYF.

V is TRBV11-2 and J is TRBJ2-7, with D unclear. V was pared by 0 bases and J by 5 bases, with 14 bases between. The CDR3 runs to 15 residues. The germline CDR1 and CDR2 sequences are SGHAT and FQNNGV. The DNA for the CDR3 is TGTGCCAGCAGCTTAGATGGTGGCAGTGGGCACGAGCAGTACTTC. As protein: CASSLDGGSGHEQYF.

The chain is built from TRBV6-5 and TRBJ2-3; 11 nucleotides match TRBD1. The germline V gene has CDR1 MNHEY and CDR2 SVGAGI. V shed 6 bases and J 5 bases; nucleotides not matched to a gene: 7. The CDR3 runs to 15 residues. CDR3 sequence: CASSWTGGTGDTQYF. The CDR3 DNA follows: TGTGCCAGCAGCTGGACAGGGGGCACGGGAGATACGCAGTATTTT.

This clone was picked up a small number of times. CDR3 in DNA: TGTGCCAGCAGTTACGGACTCAACGGCGTGCAGTACTTC. As protein: CASSYGLNGVQYF. This sequence joins TRBV6-5 and TRBJ2-7, with D perhaps matching TRBD2 (5 bases). The V and J ends lost 2 bases and 9 bases respectively, with 14 bases between them. CDR3 length equals 13 residues. The germline V gene has CDR1 MNHEY and CDR2 SVGAGI.

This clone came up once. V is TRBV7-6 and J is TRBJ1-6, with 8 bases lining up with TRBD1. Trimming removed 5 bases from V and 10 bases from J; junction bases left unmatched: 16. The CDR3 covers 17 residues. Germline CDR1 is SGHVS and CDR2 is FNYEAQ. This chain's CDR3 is CASSNTFGQGEGSPLHF. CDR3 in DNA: TGTGCCAGCAGCAACACCTTTGGACAGGGAGAGGGATCACCCCTCCACTTT.

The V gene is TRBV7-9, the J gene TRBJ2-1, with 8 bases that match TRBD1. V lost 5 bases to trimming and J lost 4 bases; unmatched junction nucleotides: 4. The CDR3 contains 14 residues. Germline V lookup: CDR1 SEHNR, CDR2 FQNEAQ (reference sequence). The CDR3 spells CASSLTGGYNEQFF. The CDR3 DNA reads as TGTGCCAGCAGCCTAACAGGGGGGTACAATGAGCAGTTCTTC.

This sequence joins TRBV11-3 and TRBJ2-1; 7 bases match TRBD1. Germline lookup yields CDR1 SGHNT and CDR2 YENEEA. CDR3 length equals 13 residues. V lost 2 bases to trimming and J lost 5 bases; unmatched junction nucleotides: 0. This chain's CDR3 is CASSLRGHNEQFF. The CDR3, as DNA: TGTGCCAGCAGCTTAAGGGGGCACAATGAGCAGTTCTTC.

DNA for the CDR3: TGTGCCAGCTCTCTCCTGGGACAGAAGTCTTACGAGCAGTACTTC. Amino acid sequence: CASSLLGQKSYEQYF. This chain connects TRBV18 to TRBJ2-5; 7 bases agree with TRBD1. Gene TRBJ2-7 matches the end of the DNA better, so the J call may be wrong. The CDR3 consists of 15 residues. Germline loops: CDR1 KGHSH, CDR2 LQKENI.

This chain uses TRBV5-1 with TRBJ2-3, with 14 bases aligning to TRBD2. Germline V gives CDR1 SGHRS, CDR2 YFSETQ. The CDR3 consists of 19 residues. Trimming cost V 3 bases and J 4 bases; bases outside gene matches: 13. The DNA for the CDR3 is TGCGCCAGCAGCTGGGGACTAGCGGGAGATATAGGGTCGTCAGATACGCAGTATTTT. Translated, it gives CASSWGLAGDIGSSDTQYF.

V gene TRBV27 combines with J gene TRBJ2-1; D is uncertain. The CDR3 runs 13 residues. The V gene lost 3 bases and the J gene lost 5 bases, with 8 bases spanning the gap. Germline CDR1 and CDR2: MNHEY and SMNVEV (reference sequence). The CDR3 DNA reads TGTGCCAGCAGTTTGGGCAGTAACAATGAGCAGTTCTTC. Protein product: CASSLGSNNEQFF.

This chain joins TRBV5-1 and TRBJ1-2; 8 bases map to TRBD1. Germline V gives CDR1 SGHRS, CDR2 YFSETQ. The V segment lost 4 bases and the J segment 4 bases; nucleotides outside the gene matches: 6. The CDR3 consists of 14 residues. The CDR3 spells CASSTGQDPYGYTF. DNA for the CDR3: TGCGCCAGCAGCACGGGACAGGACCCCTATGGCTACACCTTC. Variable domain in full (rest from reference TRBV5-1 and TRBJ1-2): KAGVTQTPRYLIKTRGQQVTLSCSPISGHRSVSWYQQTPGQGLQFLFEYFSETQRNKGNFPGRFSGRQFSNSRSEMNVSTLELGDSALYLCASSTGQDPYGYTFGSGTRLTVV.

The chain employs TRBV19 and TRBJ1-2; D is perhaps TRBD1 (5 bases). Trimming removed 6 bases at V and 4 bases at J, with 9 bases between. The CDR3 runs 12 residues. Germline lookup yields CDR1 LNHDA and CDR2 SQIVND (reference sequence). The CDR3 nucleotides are TGTGCCAGTAGCCTCGACAGCTATGGCTACACCTTC. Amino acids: CASSLDSYGYTF.

The CDR3 nucleotides read TGTGCCGCGGGTAAACCCGACACTGAAGCTTTCTTT. Protein: CAAGKPDTEAFF. The chain employs TRBV7-9 and TRBJ1-1; no clear D gene. In germline, CDR1 is SEHNR, CDR2 FQNEAQ (reference sequence). The CDR3 runs to 12 residues. Trimming pared 11 bases from V and 3 bases from J, leaving 13 bases between.